This T cell receptor beta chain is from a study of T cell responses to AZD1222 COVID-19 vaccine. Overall study findings and caveats: It was only after the peak T cell response that any repertoires were sampled. Elevations in Spike-specific TCR breadth and depth followed administration of two AZD1222 doses.

The CDR3 has 17 residues. The V gene end was trimmed by 2 bases and the J gene end by 1 base; junction bases not matched to a gene: 9. The germline CDR1 and CDR2 sequences are LNHNV and YYDKDF (reference sequence). As regards this clone: Its antigen remains unknown.

Sequencing was performed with immunoSEQ multiplex PCR; in TCRdb, only in-frame clones are kept and a portion is missing. This sample has 150,000 to 200,000 clones, with about 89% found just once. The sample was peripheral blood, taken on day 0 of AZD1222 vaccination. The genes are TRBV15 and TRBJ2-3; 7 positions agree with TRBD1. The receptor comes from an adult in good health. CDR3 DNA sequence: TGTGCCACCAGCAGATCACCACACAGGGGTGGCACAGATACGCAGTATTTT. Encoded protein: CATSRSPHRGGTDTQYF.